This T cell receptor beta chain was sequenced in a study of blood T cell repertoires in COVID-19 (dated by TCRdb to 2020 to 2021). Context from the whole study: Collaborator samples came from the United States, Italy and Spain and covered acute and convalescent phases of COVID-19. The repertoires were released in a freely available public database intended as a resource for research on the immune response to SARS-CoV-2. Where available, HLA class I and class II types were taken from metadata supplied by the sample provider and were not determined by assay-based typing. The material from the prospective study consisted of cDNA or gDNA derived from T cells, B-cell-depleted T cells, or PBMCs. The samples were drawn from the first 160 participants of the ongoing ImmuneRACE study and from some 1,300 subjects provided by 6 global collaborators. Deeply sampled blood TCRbeta repertoires from subjects exposed to, actively infected with, or recovered from COVID-19 were included in the dataset. A de-identified subject ID, COVID-19 status, age in years and sex were almost always included in the sample metadata.

From the cysteine through the phenylalanine, the CDR3 covers 17 amino acids. The only DNA kept is the CDR3, 51 bases in frame from the first base. CDR1 and CDR2, per the germline V gene, are SGHRS and YFSETQ. The junction carries 19 bases between V and J, which are trimmed by 0 bases and 6 bases respectively. For this clone: There is no known antigen for this receptor. Per-base quality was not reported, and no clone a single base away is much larger than it.

The immunoSEQ Assay, a bias-controlled multiplex PCR, was used to amplify TCRbeta CDR3 regions from genomic DNA. On the authors' methods: The number of nucleated cells in each sample was estimated by amplification of reference gene primers within the assay. To quantify the absolute abundance of each unique TCRbeta CDR3 rearrangement, sequence reads were collapsed and filtered. For each sample, productive Simpson clonality was calculated by taking the square root of Simpson's diversity index across productive rearrangements. Imported from immuneACCESS, the table was reduced by TCRdb to in-frame sequences with V and J called. These copies leave out some clones; in studies compared against another copy, an unresolved V gene accounts for under half, and the cause of the remainder is not known. The DNA gave D and trimming, while V, J and clone size come from that table. Across this sample there are roughly 180,000 clones, with 70% to 85% seen only once. 5.5% to 7.5% of the sample belongs to the ten largest clones.

Study-level results and caveats: The amount of clinical and demographic metadata varied by source and participant and was provided uncurated.

Each collaborating institution followed its own protocols to collect whole blood in K2EDTA tubes. Collaborator samples were shipped for TCRbeta analysis as frozen whole blood, isolated PBMCs, or DNA extracted from either sample type. The chain is assembled from TRBV5-1 and TRBJ2-4, and perhaps TRBD2 as D gene, on 5 matching bases. Source material: peripheral blood. This clonotype was obtained from a human donor in a cohort sampled during active COVID-19. The CDR3 corresponds to CASSLDTAPNRGNIQYF. At the DNA level, the sequence is TGCGCCAGCAGCTTGGATACGGCTCCTAATCGGGGAAACATTCAGTACTTC.